The 17 T cell receptor beta chains listed next were all sequenced from one sample in a study of T cell responses to AZD1222 COVID-19 vaccine. Measured with immunoSEQ multiplex PCR; TCRdb has only the in-frame clones, and not every one. The repertoire includes some 150,000 clones, approximately 89% of them detected once, and 5% sits in the top ten. The sequencing here drew on peripheral blood, taken on day 0 of AZD1222 vaccination. These receptors were collected from an adult in good health.

The chain combines TRBV27 with TRBJ2-1; perhaps TRBD1 as D (5 bases). V was cut by 6 bases and J by 5 bases, with 11 bases left in between. Germline V CDR1 and CDR2: MNHEY, SMNVEV (reference sequence). The CDR3 length is 13 residues. The CDR3 loop reads CASSGSGNNEQFF. The CDR3 DNA is TGTGCCAGCAGCGGGTCAGGGAACAATGAGCAGTTCTTC.

The V gene is TRBV28, the J gene TRBJ2-1; TRBD2 matches 11 bases. This CDR3 contains 17 residues. V lost 1 base to trimming and J lost 3 bases; unmatched junction nucleotides: 5. Germline V CDR1 and CDR2: MDHEN, SYDVKM. CDR3 sequence: CASSLFSLAGVYNEQFF. The CDR3 DNA reads as TGTGCCAGCAGTTTATTCTCACTAGCGGGAGTCTACAATGAGCAGTTCTTC.

The chain combines TRBV11-1 with TRBJ2-1, with D possibly called TRBD1 or TRBD2 (5 bases each). V was clipped by 1 base and J by 9 bases, with 16 bases between them. The CDR3 is made up of 15 amino acids. In germline, CDR1 is SGHAT, CDR2 FQDESV (reference sequence). This CDR3 is CASSLEGTTSVEQFF. The CDR3 nucleotides are TGTGCCAGCAGCTTAGAAGGGACCACCTCGGTTGAGCAGTTCTTC.

This chain connects TRBV7-2 to TRBJ2-1; D gene ambiguous. CDR1 is SGHTA, CDR2 FQGNSA, per germline. The CDR3 totals 12 residues. Deletions cut 5 bases from V and 5 bases from J, with 7 bases between. CDR3 in DNA: TGTGCCAGCAGCCAACTAAACAATGAGCAGTTCTTC. Encoded protein: CASSQLNNEQFF.

The chain uses TRBV10-1 and TRBJ1-1, with 12 nucleotides matching TRBD1. The V gene end was trimmed by 8 bases and the J gene end by 5 bases; junction bases not matched to a gene: 12. The CDR3 is made up of 16 amino acids. Germline CDR1 reads WNHNN; CDR2 reads SYGVQD (reference sequence). CDR3 region: CASLRDRGPVRTEAFF. The CDR3 region has the DNA TGCGCCAGCCTACGGGACAGGGGGCCGGTAAGGACTGAAGCTTTCTTT.

The chain joins TRBV9 to TRBJ2-7; unclear D gene. V lost 4 bases and J 6 bases, leaving 17 bases between the germline ends. CDR1 and CDR2 from the germline V gene are SGDLS and YYNGEE. This CDR3 has 14 residues. The CDR3 coding sequence is TGTGCCAGCAGCCCCCGTGCCCCCCTGAGCGAGCAGTACTTC. This codes for CASSPRAPLSEQYF.

CDR3 loop: CASSPYPSGRALAYEQYF. CDR3 in DNA: TGTGCCAGCAGTCCTTACCCTAGCGGGAGGGCCCTCGCCTACGAGCAGTACTTC. The genes are TRBV28 and TRBJ2-7; 12 nucleotides match TRBD2. The CDR3 spans 18 residues. The V gene end was trimmed by 5 bases and the J gene end by 2 bases; junction bases not matched to a gene: 13. Germline V lookup: CDR1 MDHEN, CDR2 SYDVKM.

V usage is TRBV25-1 and J usage is TRBJ2-7; 9 positions match TRBD2. V was pared by 2 bases and J by 3 bases, with 5 bases of the junction left unmatched. Germline CDR1 and CDR2: MGHDK and SYGVNS. This CDR3 spans 15 amino acids. CDR3 in amino acids: CASSEASGARYEQYF. Written as DNA, the CDR3 is TGTGCCAGCAGTGAAGCTAGCGGGGCACGCTACGAGCAGTACTTC.

The count of this clone is one. The rearrangement links TRBV2 to TRBJ1-6; 7 bases fit TRBD1. This CDR3 comprises 17 residues. Germline CDR1 SNHLY, CDR2 FYNNEI. With 0 bases clipped from V and 4 bases from J, the junction kept 6 bases outside the gene matches. In DNA, the CDR3 is TGTGCCAGCAGTGAAGCTTCAGCGGGACAGTATAATTCACCCCTCCACTTT. Encoded protein: CASSEASAGQYNSPLHF.

The chain joins TRBV30 to TRBJ1-4; 8 nucleotides line up with TRBD1. Germline CDR1 reads GTSNPN; CDR2 reads SVGIG (reference sequence). V gave up 0 bases and J gave up 8 bases; unmatched junction bases: 8. The CDR3 has 15 amino acids. CDR3 residues: CAWSVLQGVGEKLFF. In DNA, the CDR3 is TGTGCCTGGAGTGTTTTACAGGGGGTTGGGGAAAAACTGTTTTTT.

The CDR3 DNA follows: TGTGCCAGCAGCGCACTCGCAACAGGGCCTTTTGAAGCTTTCTTT. Protein product: CASSALATGPFEAFF. This chain links TRBV4-2 with TRBJ1-1; D is perhaps TRBD1 (6 bases). From germline, CDR1 is LGHNA and CDR2 YNFKEQ. The CDR3 length is 15 residues. V was clipped by 5 bases and J by 7 bases, with 20 bases between them.

CDR3 nucleotide sequence: TGTGCCAGCAGCACTAGTCGTGCTGAAGCTTTCTTT. Its translation: CASSTSRAEAFF. The chain couples TRBV14 to TRBJ1-1, with D unclear. V lost 5 bases to trimming and J lost 6 bases, with 10 bases between them. This CDR3 is 12 amino acids long. The germline V gene has CDR1 SGHDN and CDR2 FVKESK.

The chain is built from TRBV3-1 (or the pseudogene TRBV3-2) and TRBJ2-7; weak D call: TRBD1 (6 bases). The CDR3 has 16 amino acids. The germline CDR1 and CDR2 sequences are LGHDT and YNNKEL (reference sequence). With 1 base removed from V and 4 bases from J, the gap between germline ends came to 17 bases. DNA of the CDR3: TGTGCCAGCAGCCAAGTATACAGGGCCCCTGTGTACGAGCAGTACTTC. Translated: CASSQVYRAPVYEQYF.

Remarks on this clone: The germline gene is not matched at one end of the junction; a read error may be the cause. The chain combines TRBV6-5 with TRBJ2-6, with 8 nucleotides matching TRBD1. In germline, CDR1 is MNHEY, CDR2 SVGAGI. The CDR3 loop spans 15 amino acids. In DNA, the CDR3 is TGTGCCAGCGGTTACAGGGGGACGGGGGCCAACGTCCTGACTTTC. This encodes CASGYRGTGANVLTF.

The rearrangement links TRBV6-5 to TRBJ2-2; tentatively, D is TRBD1 (6 bases). Trimming removed 6 bases at V and 1 base at J, with 9 bases between. From germline, CDR1 is MNHEY and CDR2 SVGAGI. There are 14 residues in the CDR3. CDR3 sequence (DNA): TGTGCCAGCAGAGTACAGGGGAACACCGGGGAGCTGTTTTTT. Translating it yields CASRVQGNTGELFF.

This rearrangement joins TRBV7-9 to TRBJ1-1; 7 nucleotides agree with TRBD1. The V gene end was trimmed by 5 bases and the J gene end by 1 base; junction bases not matched to a gene: 4. The CDR3 totals 14 residues. The V gene's germline CDR1 is SEHNR and CDR2 FQNEAQ (reference sequence). The CDR3 region is CASSQWTGNTEAFF. The CDR3 DNA is TGTGCCAGCAGCCAGTGGACAGGGAACACTGAAGCTTTCTTT.

This rearrangement joins TRBV14 to TRBJ2-1; D possibly corresponds to TRBD2 (6 bases). This CDR3 comprises 17 residues. Between the trimmed V and J ends, which lost 4 bases and 6 bases, there was a span of 22 bases. The germline CDR1 and CDR2 sequences are SGHDN and FVKESK. CDR3 coding DNA: TGTGCCAGCAGCCGAGCCTTCTCGGGGGAGGTGGTCAATGAGCAGTTCTTC. It specifies CASSRAFSGEVVNEQFF.